The 28 T cell receptor beta chains listed next were all sequenced from one sample in a study of cytomegalovirus exposure and HLA in healthy donors. Researchers ran the PCR with 60 Vbeta and 13 Jbeta primers. Some clones are missing from TCRdb's copy, which holds only in-frame ones; the method was immunoSEQ multiplex PCR. The table records roughly 100,000 clones, 75% to 85% of them present only once. Sequences were obtained from PBMCs. The receptors shown here come from a young woman in good health and CMV-seropositive.

This clone was detected a few times. This chain's CDR3 is CASHGTGSYNEQFF. CDR3 in DNA: TGTGCCAGCCATGGGACTGGCTCCTACAATGAGCAGTTCTTC. The V call is TRBV28, the J call TRBJ2-1, with D possibly TRBD2 on 6 matching bases. The V end was cut by 8 bases, the J end by 0 bases, with 11 bases between. The germline gives CDR1 MDHEN, CDR2 SYDVKM. This CDR3 region has 14 residues.

This rearrangement joins TRBV7-9 to TRBJ1-1; 10 positions match TRBD1. The CDR3 is 14 residues long. V lost 7 bases, J lost 2 bases, and 4 bases stayed unmatched. The V gene's germline CDR1 is SEHNR and CDR2 FQNEAQ (reference sequence). CDR3 DNA sequence: TGTGCCAGCACCCGGGACAGGGGAAACACTGAAGCTTTCTTT. This gives the protein CASTRDRGNTEAFF.

The rearrangement uses TRBV7-3 and TRBJ2-3; perhaps TRBD2 as D (5 bases). CDR1 and CDR2 (germline): SGHTA, FQGTGA. V was shortened by 5 bases and J by 6 bases, with 6 bases between the two germline ends. The CDR3 loop spans 11 amino acids. The CDR3 DNA follows: TGTGCCAGCAGCGACTACGATACGCAGTATTTT. This codes for CASSDYDTQYF.

In nucleotides, the CDR3 is TGTGCCAGCAGCCAAACGAAGCACAGGGGCTACAATGAGCAGTTCTTC. This translates into CASSQTKHRGYNEQFF. The rearrangement uses TRBV7-2 and TRBJ2-1; 7 nucleotides agree with TRBD1. Germline V CDR1 and CDR2: SGHTA, FQGNSA. The CDR3 runs 16 residues. V gave up 5 bases and J gave up 3 bases; unmatched junction bases: 10.

This clone was picked up a small number of times. The chain uses TRBV2 and TRBJ1-5; possible D gene TRBD1, 5 bases. The CDR3 sequence is 15 residues long. With 1 base removed from V and 7 bases from J, the gap between germline ends came to 14 bases. Germline V gene sequence: CDR1 SNHLY, CDR2 FYNNEI. The CDR3 loop reads CASSEEDTSGQPQHF. DNA of the CDR3: TGTGCCAGCAGTGAAGAGGACACGTCCGGACAGCCCCAGCATTTT. Filled out from reference TRBV2 and TRBJ1-5, the complete variable domain reads EPEVTQTPSHQVTQMGQEVILRCVPISNHLYFYWYRQILGQKVEFLVSFYNNEISEKSEIFDDQFSVERPDGSNFTLKIRSTKLEDSAMYFCASSEEDTSGQPQHFGDGTRLSIL.

The CDR3 loop is CASRRGRGLGYTF. CDR3 in DNA: TGTGCCAGCAGGCGGGGCAGGGGGCTTGGCTACACCTTC. The gene calls are TRBV6-5 and TRBJ1-2, with TRBD1 identical over 8 bases. CDR3 length: 13 amino acids. In germline, CDR1 is MNHEY, CDR2 SVGAGI. V shed 6 bases, J shed 7 bases, and the junction held 7 bases outside the gene matches.

The V and J genes are TRBV9 and TRBJ2-3, with D unresolved. Looked up from germline, CDR1 is SGDLS and CDR2 is YYNGEE. V dropped 3 bases and J dropped 4 bases, with 15 bases sitting between them. The CDR3 is 15 residues long. CDR3 loop: CASSDVREVADTQYF. The CDR3 region has the DNA TGTGCCAGCAGCGATGTCCGAGAGGTCGCAGATACGCAGTATTTT.

The CDR3 DNA is TGTGCCAGCAGCGGCAGAGGACAGGGCGCAGATACGCAGTATTTT. Protein product: CASSGRGQGADTQYF. The J gene is TRBJ2-3, the V gene TRBV9; TRBD1 matches at 8 bases. Germline V CDR1 and CDR2: SGDLS, YYNGEE. The CDR3 consists of 15 residues. V lost 3 bases to trimming and J lost 4 bases; unmatched junction nucleotides: 7. Together with reference TRBV9 and TRBJ2-3, the CDR3 gives the full variable domain: DSGVTQTPKHLITATGQRVTLRCSPRSGDLSVYWYQQSLDQGLQFLIQYYNGEERAKGNILERFSAQQFPDLHSELNLSSLELGDSALYFCASSGRGQGADTQYFGPGTRLTVL.

This clone has only a few counts. The chain couples TRBV27 to TRBJ2-1; 8 bases map to TRBD2. CDR3 length: 15 residues. V dropped 7 bases and J dropped 2; count of bases not matched to a gene: 7. Germline V gene sequence: CDR1 MNHEY, CDR2 SMNVEV (reference sequence). This CDR3 is CASISSGGPYNEQFF. The DNA for the CDR3 is TGTGCCAGCATCTCGAGCGGGGGCCCCTACAATGAGCAGTTCTTC.

This rearrangement joins TRBV7-2 to TRBJ2-1; the D is unclear. Germline V gene sequence: CDR1 SGHTA, CDR2 FQGNSA. The CDR3 has 12 amino acids. V lost 5 bases and J lost 8, with 10 bases in between. The CDR3 DNA follows: TGTGCCAGCAGCCTTGACGACTATGAGCAGTTCTTC. It is translated as CASSLDDYEQFF.

This clone showed up just once. J is TRBJ2-7 and V is TRBV5-1; D uncertain. Germline assignment: CDR1 SGHRS and CDR2 YFSETQ. With 4 bases removed from V and 0 bases from J, the gap between germline ends came to 17 bases. The CDR3 spans 16 residues. DNA for the CDR3: TGCGCCAGCAGCCACCCCGAATGGGCGAACTCCTACGAGCAGTACTTC. Its protein product is CASSHPEWANSYEQYF.

The chain links TRBV5-1 to TRBJ1-1, with D possibly matching TRBD1 (5 bases). V lost 6 bases and J 1 base, leaving 13 bases between the germline ends. This CDR3 contains 14 residues. Germline-derived CDR1 and CDR2 are SGHRS and YFSETQ. In DNA, the CDR3 is TGCGCCAGCACCCCCGGGGGGGGGAACACTGAAGCTTTCTTT. It is translated as CASTPGGGNTEAFF. Full variable domain (rest looked up from reference TRBV5-1 and TRBJ1-1): KAGVTQTPRYLIKTRGQQVTLSCSPISGHRSVSWYQQTPGQGLQFLFEYFSETQRNKGNFPGRFSGRQFSNSRSEMNVSTLELGDSALYLCASTPGGGNTEAFFGQGTRLTVV.

V usage is TRBV5-1 and J usage is TRBJ1-3; the match to TRBD1 covers 8 bases. Germline loops: CDR1 SGHRS, CDR2 YFSETQ. The CDR3 is 16 amino acids. Trimming at V came to 1 base and at J to 2 bases, leaving 5 bases not matched to a gene. CDR3 nucleotide sequence: TGCGCCAGCAGCTTGCATGGGGACAGGACTGGAAACACCATATATTTT. Its protein is CASSLHGDRTGNTIYF.

This clone was counted a few times. This chain uses TRBV5-4 with TRBJ2-7; D is undetermined. Germline V gene lookup returns CDR1 SGHNT and CDR2 YYREEE (reference sequence). The ends were cut back, 3 bases at V and 0 bases at J, with 7 bases in the middle. The CDR3 length is 13 residues. CDR3 sequence: CASSSYYSYEQYF. For the CDR3, the DNA is TGTGCCAGCAGCTCTTACTACTCCTACGAGCAGTACTTC.

This chain connects TRBV9 to TRBJ2-1; TRBD2 is a possible D gene (6 bases). This CDR3 has 17 amino acids. Germline CDR1 SGDLS, CDR2 YYNGEE. V lost 3 bases and J lost 5, with 21 bases in between. The CDR3 sequence: CASSAGVKAGTHNEQFF. DNA of the CDR3: TGTGCCAGCAGCGCGGGCGTGAAAGCAGGGACTCACAATGAGCAGTTCTTC. The variable domain in full, with the rest retrieved from reference TRBV9 and TRBJ2-1, is DSGVTQTPKHLITATGQRVTLRCSPRSGDLSVYWYQQSLDQGLQFLIQYYNGEERAKGNILERFSAQQFPDLHSELNLSSLELGDSALYFCASSAGVKAGTHNEQFFGPGTRLTVL.

V is TRBV5-5 and J is TRBJ2-3; D is perhaps TRBD2 (5 bases). V lost 0 bases and J 2 bases, leaving 10 bases between the germline ends. The germline CDR1 and CDR2 sequences are SGHKS and YYEKEE (reference sequence). The CDR3 has 15 residues. The CDR3 DNA reads as TGTGCCAGCAGCTTGGGGCCTAGCCACACAGATACGCAGTATTTT. This gives the protein CASSLGPSHTDTQYF. Supplemented by reference TRBV5-5 and TRBJ2-3, the full variable domain reads DAGVTQSPTHLIKTRGQQVTLRCSPISGHKSVSWYQQVLGQGPQFIFQYYEKEERGRGNFPDRFSARQFPNYSSELNVNALLLGDSALYLCASSLGPSHTDTQYFGPGTRLTVL.

Only a few counts were recorded for this clone. The rearrangement links TRBV7-8 to TRBJ1-5; 7 bases match TRBD1. CDR3 length: 15 amino acids. Germline values: CDR1 SGHVS, CDR2 FQNEAQ. Trimming took 2 bases from V and 2 from J; bases not matched to a gene: 3. The DNA for the CDR3 is TGTGCCAGCAGCTTACAGGGGGGAGGCAATCAGCCCCAGCATTTT. The encoded protein is CASSLQGGGNQPQHF. Looking up the rest from reference TRBV7-8 and TRBJ1-5 gives the full variable domain: GAGVSQSPRYKVAKRGQDVALRCDPISGHVSLFWYQQALGQGPEFLTYFQNEAQLDKSGLPSDRFFAERPEGSVSTLKIQRTQQEDSAVYLCASSLQGGGNQPQHFGDGTRLSIL.

The chain joins TRBV19 to TRBJ1-5; D may be TRBD1 (6 bases). The CDR3 runs 16 residues. Per germline, CDR1 LNHDA and CDR2 SQIVND (reference sequence). V lost 7 bases to trimming and J lost 2 bases, with 18 bases between them. Here the CDR3 DNA reads TGTGCCAGTAACACGGGGGGCCCCGGGGGCAATCAGCCCCAGCATTTT. Translating it yields CASNTGGPGGNQPQHF.

The rearrangement joins TRBV6-5 to TRBJ2-7; a weak D match, TRBD1 (5 bases). This CDR3 spans 15 amino acids. Trimming left V 2 bases short and J 5 bases short, with 16 bases between. The V gene's germline CDR1 is MNHEY and CDR2 SVGAGI. The CDR3, as DNA: TGTGCCAGCAGTTACATGGGCTCAATACAGGACGAGCAGTACTTC. As protein: CASSYMGSIQDEQYF.

This clone was detected only a few times. The chain is built from TRBV7-6 and TRBJ2-7; perhaps TRBD2 as D (7 bases). Germline assignment: CDR1 SGHVS and CDR2 FNYEAQ. The CDR3 totals 14 residues. Trimming took off 0 bases at V and 4 bases at J, with 10 bases between the two ends. In DNA, the CDR3 is TGTGCCAGCAGCTTAGCGGGGAGGGGGTACGAGCAGTACTTC. Translation: CASSLAGRGYEQYF.

The V gene is TRBV15, the J gene TRBJ2-3; 7 bases fit TRBD2. The V and J ends lost 5 bases and 1 base, in that order; junction bases with no gene match: 6. Germline V gene lookup returns CDR1 LNHNV and CDR2 YYDKDF (reference sequence). This CDR3 spans 15 amino acids. CDR3 DNA: TGTGCCACCAGCGGCTGGACTAGTGGCACAGATACGCAGTATTTT. Translating it yields CATSGWTSGTDTQYF.

This clone was picked up one time. The J gene is TRBJ2-7, the V gene TRBV7-6; 9 bases fit TRBD2. Germline values: CDR1 SGHVS, CDR2 FNYEAQ. The CDR3 loop spans 14 amino acids. The ends lost 4 bases at V and 4 bases at J; junction bases unmatched: 5. The CDR3 DNA is TGTGCCAGCAGCTCTATAGCGGGAGTGTACGAGCAGTACTTC. Residues: CASSSIAGVYEQYF.

This sequence joins TRBV30 and TRBJ1-3; the match to TRBD1 covers 10 bases. Germline CDR1 and CDR2: GTSNPN and SVGIG (reference sequence). The ends lost 8 bases at V and 2 bases at J; junction bases unmatched: 9. This CDR3 contains 15 residues. This CDR3 is CAGDRGQTTGNTIYF. Here the CDR3 DNA reads TGTGCCGGAGACAGGGGGCAAACGACTGGAAACACCATATATTTT. The full variable domain, rest sourced from reference TRBV30 and TRBJ1-3, is SQTIHQWPATLVQPVGSPLSLECTVEGTSNPNLYWYRQAAGRGLQLLFYSVGIGQISSEVPQNLSASRPQDRQFILSSKKLLLSDSGFYLCAGDRGQTTGNTIYFGEGSWLTVV.

This chain connects TRBV28 to TRBJ2-7; 8 bases match TRBD1. Per the germline V gene, CDR1 is MDHEN and CDR2 is SYDVKM. V lost 6 bases and J lost 2; bases outside the gene matches: 3. The CDR3 runs 13 residues. The CDR3 sequence: CASSRGRPYEQYF. The DNA of the CDR3 is TGTGCCAGCAGCAGGGGGCGCCCCTACGAGCAGTACTTC.

This chain uses TRBV9 with TRBJ2-1; 8 bases map to TRBD2. The CDR3 has 16 amino acids. The V segment lost 0 bases and the J segment 9 bases; nucleotides outside the gene matches: 11. The germline gives CDR1 SGDLS, CDR2 YYNGEE. The CDR3 DNA reads as TGTGCCAGCAGCGTAGAAGGGTCTAGCGGGTTGGGTGAGCAGTTCTTC. Protein sequence: CASSVEGSSGLGEQFF. The entire variable domain, with the rest obtained from reference TRBV9 and TRBJ2-1, is as follows: DSGVTQTPKHLITATGQRVTLRCSPRSGDLSVYWYQQSLDQGLQFLIQYYNGEERAKGNILERFSAQQFPDLHSELNLSSLELGDSALYFCASSVEGSSGLGEQFFGPGTRLTVL.

J is TRBJ1-1 and V is TRBV5-1; 8 nucleotides agree with TRBD1. The germline V gene has CDR1 SGHRS and CDR2 YFSETQ. V dropped 0 bases and J dropped 1; count of bases not matched to a gene: 8. The CDR3 is 17 amino acids. In DNA, the CDR3 is TGCGCCAGCAGCTTGGCAGCACAGGGGGTGGGGAACACTGAAGCTTTCTTT. The encoded protein is CASSLAAQGVGNTEAFF. The full variable domain, in which reference TRBV5-1 and TRBJ1-1 provide the parts outside the CDR3, is KAGVTQTPRYLIKTRGQQVTLSCSPISGHRSVSWYQQTPGQGLQFLFEYFSETQRNKGNFPGRFSGRQFSNSRSEMNVSTLELGDSALYLCASSLAAQGVGNTEAFFGQGTRLTVV.

The chain has TRBV15 and TRBJ2-1, with TRBD1 matching 10 bases. The CDR3 is made up of 15 amino acids. Germline CDR1 LNHNV, CDR2 YYDKDF (reference sequence). V shed 3 bases and J 11 bases; nucleotides not matched to a gene: 10. The CDR3: CATSRPGQGSTQQFF. In DNA form, the CDR3 reads TGTGCCACCAGCAGGCCGGGACAGGGGTCGACTCAGCAGTTCTTC.

This chain connects TRBV6-5 to TRBJ1-1; 7 bases fit TRBD1. Germline trimming cut 5 bases from V and 7 bases from J; bases unmatched to any gene: 10. Looked up from germline, CDR1 is MNHEY and CDR2 is SVGAGI. The CDR3 is 14 residues long. Here the CDR3 reads CASSQGTAASEAFF. CDR3 bases: TGTGCCAGCAGTCAGGGGACAGCAGCAAGTGAAGCTTTCTTT.